This TCR beta chain appears in the sequencing data of a study of shared clonotypes between healthy human individuals. Study-wide results and limits: Non-shared clonotypes had lower generation probabilities than clonotypes shared by all four sorted-subset donors. Among the subsets, naive ones generally showed larger estimated richness than memory ones.

Memory CD4+ cells were the fraction left after CD45RA+ naive selection. TCRdb's table, derived via immunoSEQ multiplex PCR, lists solely in-frame clones and lacks some. The profile shows more than 1.2 million clones, 98% of them singletons. Comment on this clone: Its specificity is unknown.

Sequenced sample: naive CD4+ T cells sorted from blood. Subset defined: CD45RA+ positively selected. The TCR was taken from a man aged 25 to 40 in good health.

CDR3 DNA: TGTGCCAGCAGCTTAATAGTGAACACCGGGGAGCTGTTTTTT. This gives the protein CASSLIVNTGELFF. This sequence joins TRBV7-7 and TRBJ2-2, with D uncertain. The CDR3 sequence is 14 residues long. The ends were cut back, 2 bases at V and 1 base at J, with 5 bases in the middle. Germline CDR1 SSHAT, CDR2 FNYEAQ (reference sequence).